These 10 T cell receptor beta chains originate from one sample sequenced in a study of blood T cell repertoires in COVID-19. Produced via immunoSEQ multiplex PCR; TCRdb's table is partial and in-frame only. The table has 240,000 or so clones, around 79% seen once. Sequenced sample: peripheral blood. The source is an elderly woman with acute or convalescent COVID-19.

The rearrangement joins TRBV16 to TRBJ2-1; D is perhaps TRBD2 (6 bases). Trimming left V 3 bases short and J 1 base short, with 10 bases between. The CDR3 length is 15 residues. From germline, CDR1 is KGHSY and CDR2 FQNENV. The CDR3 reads CASSQAGGSYNEQFF. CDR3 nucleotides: TGTGCCAGCAGCCAGGCTGGGGGGTCCTACAATGAGCAGTTCTTC.

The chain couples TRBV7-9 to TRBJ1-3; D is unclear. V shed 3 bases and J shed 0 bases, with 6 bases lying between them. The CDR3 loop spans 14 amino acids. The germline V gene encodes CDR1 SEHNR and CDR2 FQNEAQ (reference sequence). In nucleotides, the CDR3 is TGTGCCAGCAGCTTTGAGAGCTCTGGAAACACCATATATTTT. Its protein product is CASSFESSGNTIYF. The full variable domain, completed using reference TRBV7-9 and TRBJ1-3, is DTGVSQNPRHKITKRGQNVTFRCDPISEHNRLYWYRQTLGQGPEFLTYFQNEAQLEKSRLLSDRFSAERPKGSFSTLEIQRTEQGDSAMYLCASSFESSGNTIYFGEGSWLTVV.

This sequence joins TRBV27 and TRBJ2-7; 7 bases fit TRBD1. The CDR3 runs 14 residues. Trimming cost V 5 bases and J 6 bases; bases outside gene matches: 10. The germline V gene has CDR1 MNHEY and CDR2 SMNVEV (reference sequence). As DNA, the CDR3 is TGTGCCAGCAGTAGAACGGACAGGACGGGCGAGCAGTACTTC. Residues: CASSRTDRTGEQYF.

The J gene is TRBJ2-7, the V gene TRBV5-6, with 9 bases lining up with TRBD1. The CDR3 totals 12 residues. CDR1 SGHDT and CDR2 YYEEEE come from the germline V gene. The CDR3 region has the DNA TGTGCCAGCAGCTCCGGACAGGGGCCCCACCTCGTC. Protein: CASSSGQGPHLV.

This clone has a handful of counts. The DNA for the CDR3 is TGTGCCAGCTCACCCATGAACGGGAGGGCCAATGAGCAGTTCTTC. Its translation: CASSPMNGRANEQFF. The chain couples TRBV18 to TRBJ2-1, with 8 bases matching TRBD2. Unmatched junction bases numbered 7, after V lost 3 bases and J lost 6 bases. CDR1 KGHSH and CDR2 LQKENI come from the germline V gene. There are 15 residues in the CDR3.

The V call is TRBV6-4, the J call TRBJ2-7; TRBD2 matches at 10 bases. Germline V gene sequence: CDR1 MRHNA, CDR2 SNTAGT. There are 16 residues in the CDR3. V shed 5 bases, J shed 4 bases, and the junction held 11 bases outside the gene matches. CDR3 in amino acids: CASSKPPSGRSYEQYF. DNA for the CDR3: TGTGCCAGCAGTAAGCCCCCTAGCGGGAGATCGTACGAGCAGTACTTC.

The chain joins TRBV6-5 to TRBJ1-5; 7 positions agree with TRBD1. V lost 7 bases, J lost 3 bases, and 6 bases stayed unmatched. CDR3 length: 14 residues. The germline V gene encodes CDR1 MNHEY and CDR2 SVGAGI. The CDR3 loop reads CASIPDRVNQPQHF. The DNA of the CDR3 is TGTGCCAGCATTCCCGACAGGGTCAATCAGCCCCAGCATTTT.

The CDR3 protein is CASSSLTSEWAGELFF. The CDR3 nucleotides read TGCGCCAGCAGCTCTCTGACCAGCGAGTGGGCCGGGGAGCTGTTTTTT. The chain couples TRBV4-1 to TRBJ2-2; no reliable D call. V was pared by 5 bases and J by 6 bases, with 19 bases between. The CDR3 contains 16 residues. Looked up from germline, CDR1 is MGHRA and CDR2 is YSYEKL.

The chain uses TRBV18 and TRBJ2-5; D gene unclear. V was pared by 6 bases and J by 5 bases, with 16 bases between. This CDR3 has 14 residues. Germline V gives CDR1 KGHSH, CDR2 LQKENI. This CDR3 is CASSLAWPLETQYF. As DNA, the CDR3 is TGTGCCAGCTCTTTAGCTTGGCCTTTGGAGACCCAGTACTTC.

The CDR3 DNA sequence: TGTGCCAGCACCTCAAGCCTTCAGGGGTCTGGGGATACGCAGTATTTT. Translation gives CASTSSLQGSGDTQYF. The V call is TRBV6-6, the J call TRBJ2-3, with a tentative D call TRBD1 (6 bases). Germline CDR1 MNHNY, CDR2 SVGAGI (reference sequence). Trimming removed 7 bases at V and 6 bases at J, with 23 bases between. This CDR3 has 16 amino acids.